The rows below give T cell receptor beta chains drawn from one sample of a study of T cells in Graves' hyperthyroidism and ophthalmopathy. TCRdb passed the multiplex PCR reads through MiXCR, listing each CDR3 protein once. The sample yields more than 600,000 distinct CDR3 sequences, approximately 16% seen once. The sample consisted of blood. The receptor source for this set is a man between 18 and 29 years old with Graves' hyperthyroidism. CDR3s leave out the opening cysteine and the closing phenylalanine or tryptophan. Size is stated for part of the rows, as once, few or many counts, or as a class when the clone is expanded.

CDR3 protein: ASSYSLLAISTDTQY
V gene: TRBV6-2/TRBV6-3
J gene: TRBJ2-3
clone size: many
CDR3 length: 15

CDR3 protein: ASSFRQIPNTGELF
V gene: TRBV9
J gene: TRBJ2-2
clone size: NA
CDR3 length: 14

CDR3 protein: ASSDGSYLGEQF
V gene: TRBV2
J gene: TRBJ2-1
clone size: many
CDR3 length: 12

CDR3 protein: AGSSSGGASYEQY
V gene: TRBV12-3/TRBV12-4
J gene: TRBJ2-7
clone size: NA
CDR3 length: 13

CDR3 protein: ASTPRALLNEQF
V gene: TRBV7-9
J gene: TRBJ2-1
clone size: NA
CDR3 length: 12

CDR3 protein: ASSLGLPGREAF
V gene: TRBV7-9
J gene: TRBJ1-1
clone size: few
CDR3 length: 12

CDR3 protein: SAWTSGVLTDTQY
V gene: TRBV29-1
J gene: TRBJ2-3
clone size: few
CDR3 length: 13

CDR3 protein: ASSSARAHPDEQY
V gene: TRBV7-9
J gene: TRBJ2-7
clone size: NA
CDR3 length: 13

CDR3 protein: ASVSRRGTSTDTQY
V gene: TRBV28
J gene: TRBJ2-3
clone size: many
CDR3 length: 14

CDR3 protein: SAVDRGPNYGYT
V gene: TRBV20-1
J gene: TRBJ1-2
clone size: NA
CDR3 length: 12

CDR3 protein: ASSPAGQGANIQY
V gene: TRBV9
J gene: TRBJ2-4
clone size: NA
CDR3 length: 13

CDR3 protein: ASSLDEWGGPGPNTEAF
V gene: TRBV5-1
J gene: TRBJ1-1
clone size: many
CDR3 length: 17

CDR3 protein: ASSSGVLYEQY
V gene: TRBV27
J gene: TRBJ2-7
clone size: few
CDR3 length: 11

CDR3 protein: ASSPGGFSSSYEQY
V gene: TRBV7-2
J gene: TRBJ2-7
clone size: many
CDR3 length: 14

CDR3 protein: ASSLMPAPNTEAF
V gene: TRBV7-3
J gene: TRBJ1-1
clone size: few
CDR3 length: 13

CDR3 protein: ASSQPGTGVTEAF
V gene: TRBV3-1
J gene: TRBJ1-1
clone size: many
CDR3 length: 13

CDR3 protein: ASSPKGSRANEQF
V gene: TRBV6-1
J gene: TRBJ2-1
clone size: many
CDR3 length: 13

CDR3 protein: ASRLPGQGNEQF
V gene: TRBV28
J gene: TRBJ2-1
clone size: NA
CDR3 length: 12

CDR3 protein: ASSLTPTGMNTEAF
V gene: TRBV28
J gene: TRBJ1-1
clone size: many
CDR3 length: 14

CDR3 protein: ASSLRGATGSYNEQF
V gene: TRBV27
J gene: TRBJ2-1
clone size: few
CDR3 length: 15

CDR3 protein: ASSLDSTNEKLF
V gene: TRBV5-1
J gene: TRBJ1-4
clone size: few
CDR3 length: 12

CDR3 protein: SASKDGYEQY
V gene: TRBV20-1
J gene: TRBJ2-7
clone size: few
CDR3 length: 10

CDR3 protein: ASSLPFDRDSYGYT
V gene: TRBV19
J gene: TRBJ1-2
clone size: NA
CDR3 length: 14

CDR3 protein: ASSFERAVAYEQY
V gene: TRBV11-2
J gene: TRBJ2-7
clone size: NA
CDR3 length: 13

CDR3 protein: ASSSWHVGLYEQY
V gene: TRBV28
J gene: TRBJ2-7
clone size: many
CDR3 length: 13

CDR3 protein: ASSPPLWTGSNTGELF
V gene: TRBV18
J gene: TRBJ2-2
clone size: few
CDR3 length: 16

CDR3 protein: ASSFRQSREETQY
V gene: TRBV27
J gene: TRBJ2-5
clone size: many
CDR3 length: 13

CDR3 protein: ASSPQSDRLREQY
V gene: TRBV19
J gene: TRBJ2-7
clone size: NA
CDR3 length: 13

CDR3 protein: AWRRVTDTQY
V gene: TRBV30
J gene: TRBJ2-3
clone size: many
CDR3 length: 10

CDR3 protein: ASSFVGIHEQY
V gene: TRBV28
J gene: TRBJ2-7
clone size: many
CDR3 length: 11

CDR3 protein: ASSQGQLEQY
V gene: TRBV28
J gene: TRBJ2-7
clone size: many
CDR3 length: 10

CDR3 protein: SARPQTGQGAGDYGYT
V gene: TRBV20-1
J gene: TRBJ1-2
clone size: few
CDR3 length: 16

CDR3 protein: ASTRDSGRTQY
V gene: TRBV6-1
J gene: TRBJ2-5
clone size: few
CDR3 length: 11

CDR3 protein: ASRGTSGSSYNEQF
V gene: TRBV2
J gene: TRBJ2-1
clone size: many
CDR3 length: 14

CDR3 protein: ASSVGAGTGGGYT
V gene: TRBV9
J gene: TRBJ1-2
clone size: few
CDR3 length: 13

CDR3 protein: ASSTNREPGELF
V gene: TRBV9
J gene: TRBJ2-2
clone size: NA
CDR3 length: 12

CDR3 protein: ASSPGTGRSSPQH
V gene: TRBV18
J gene: TRBJ1-5
clone size: few
CDR3 length: 13

CDR3 protein: ASRLRTSQETQY
V gene: TRBV28
J gene: TRBJ2-5
clone size: NA
CDR3 length: 12

CDR3 protein: ASAVASGLKQF
V gene: TRBV12-3/TRBV12-4
J gene: TRBJ2-1
clone size: few
CDR3 length: 11

CDR3 protein: ASSQGVVQY
V gene: TRBV14
J gene: TRBJ2-5
clone size: few
CDR3 length: 9

CDR3 protein: SVKGQITEAF
V gene: TRBV29-1
J gene: TRBJ1-1
clone size: few
CDR3 length: 10

CDR3 protein: SARGRQGTYEQY
V gene: TRBV20-1
J gene: TRBJ2-7
clone size: many
CDR3 length: 12

CDR3 protein: ASSLLGTPTTGNTIY
V gene: TRBV7-2
J gene: TRBJ1-3
clone size: few
CDR3 length: 15

CDR3 protein: ASSYAAGGNYGYT
V gene: TRBV6-5
J gene: TRBJ1-2
clone size: many
CDR3 length: 13

CDR3 protein: ASSEGGTNEKLF
V gene: TRBV6-1
J gene: TRBJ1-4
clone size: many
CDR3 length: 12

CDR3 protein: SVGPPGQQETQY
V gene: TRBV29-1
J gene: TRBJ2-5
clone size: NA
CDR3 length: 12

CDR3 protein: ASSQEEDRPLTEAF
V gene: TRBV4-2
J gene: TRBJ1-1
clone size: NA
CDR3 length: 14

CDR3 protein: ASSESSWAQETQY
V gene: TRBV6-1
J gene: TRBJ2-5
clone size: many
CDR3 length: 13

CDR3 protein: ATPRQGQNTGELF
V gene: TRBV2
J gene: TRBJ2-2
clone size: many
CDR3 length: 13

CDR3 protein: ASSLRTLGGETQY
V gene: TRBV12-3/TRBV12-4
J gene: TRBJ2-5
clone size: few
CDR3 length: 13

CDR3 protein: ASSQETGVAYEQY
V gene: TRBV14
J gene: TRBJ2-7
clone size: NA
CDR3 length: 13

CDR3 protein: AWSVPSLAGYEQY
V gene: TRBV30
J gene: TRBJ2-7
clone size: many
CDR3 length: 13

CDR3 protein: SARGGSVGTGELF
V gene: TRBV20-1
J gene: TRBJ2-2
clone size: many
CDR3 length: 13

CDR3 protein: SAGKTGELF
V gene: TRBV29-1
J gene: TRBJ2-2
clone size: NA
CDR3 length: 9

CDR3 protein: ASGAPGQGAEGTDTQY
V gene: TRBV12-5
J gene: TRBJ2-3
clone size: few
CDR3 length: 16

CDR3 protein: ASSLSSGYGETQY
V gene: TRBV5-8
J gene: TRBJ2-5
clone size: many
CDR3 length: 13

CDR3 protein: ASSPGGSGRANGELF
V gene: TRBV4-1
J gene: TRBJ2-2
clone size: few
CDR3 length: 15

CDR3 protein: ASRDGQHTEAF
V gene: TRBV6-2/TRBV6-3
J gene: TRBJ1-1
clone size: NA
CDR3 length: 11